Each of the 8 T cell receptor beta chains below was sequenced from the same sample in a study of metastatic and nonmetastatic thyroid tumors. Prior to thyroid surgery, none of the patients had received any treatment. Through MiXCR, TCRdb re-clonotyped the PCR reads. The sample contains roughly 32,000 clones, about 18% of which appear only once. Material: blood. These receptor sequences come from a female donor with papillary thyroid cancer or a benign thyroid nodule (not recorded which). Some clones in this sample may be carry-over from other donors' samples.

V and J are TRBV5-5 and TRBJ1-4; weak D call: TRBD1 (6 bases). The V end lost 0 bases, the J end lost 7 bases, and 16 bases lay between the germline ends. There are 16 residues in the CDR3. Germline assignment: CDR1 SGHKS and CDR2 YYEKEE (reference sequence). CDR3 amino acids: CASSLAGGVGGEKLFF. DNA for the CDR3: TGTGCCAGCAGCTTGGCCGGCGGGGTAGGGGGTGAAAAACTGTTTTTT. The variable domain in full, completed from reference TRBV5-5 and TRBJ1-4, reads DAGVTQSPTHLIKTRGQQVTLRCSPISGHKSVSWYQQVLGQGPQFIFQYYEKEERGRGNFPDRFSARQFPNYSSELNVNALLLGDSALYLCASSLAGGVGGEKLFFGSGTQLSVL.

The rearrangement uses TRBV3-1 and TRBJ2-1; 10 bases agree with TRBD1. Germline loops: CDR1 LGHDT, CDR2 YNNKEL (reference sequence). The trim removed 5 bases at V and 3 bases at J, leaving 10 bases unmatched. The CDR3 runs 17 residues. The CDR3 region has the DNA TGTGCCAGCAGCTCCCGGGACAGGGGTTATTTCTACAATGAGCAGTTCTTC. This codes for CASSSRDRGYFYNEQFF.

This clone was seen ten or more times. The J gene is TRBJ1-1, the V gene TRBV2, with a tentative D call TRBD1 (6 bases). The CDR3 has 11 amino acids. The V end lost 9 bases, the J end lost 5 bases, and 10 bases lay between the germline ends. Per the germline V gene, CDR1 is SNHLY and CDR2 is FYNNEI. CDR3 amino acids: CARKGGTEAFF. In DNA, the CDR3 is TGTGCCAGAAAGGGGGGAACTGAAGCTTTCTTT.

V is TRBV30 and J is TRBJ2-3; D might be TRBD1 or TRBD2, each matching 5 bases. Germline CDR1 and CDR2: GTSNPN and SVGIG (reference sequence). Trimming removed 8 bases at V and 3 bases at J, with 15 bases between. The CDR3 consists of 13 residues. CDR3 loop: CAGDEWGTDTQYF. The CDR3 region has the DNA TGTGCCGGGGATGAGTGGGGGACAGATACGCAGTATTTT.

This clone appeared a few times. The junction differs from germline at one of its ends, possibly a read error. This chain links TRBV6-1 with TRBJ1-2; 10 nucleotides line up with TRBD1. Germline V gene sequence: CDR1 MNHNS, CDR2 SASEGT. The CDR3 totals 13 residues. The chain's CDR3 is CTSSEGTGDGYIF. CDR3 sequence (DNA): TGTACCAGCAGTGAAGGGACAGGGGATGGCTACATCTTC.

This clone was seen at least ten times. The genes are TRBV6-1 and TRBJ2-3; weak D call: TRBD2 (5 bases). Looked up from germline, CDR1 is MNHNS and CDR2 is SASEGT. V was cut by 7 bases and J by 4 bases, with 9 bases left in between. The CDR3 spans 12 residues. DNA for the CDR3: TGTGCCAGCACTAGCATTTCAGATACGCAGTATTTT. Translated: CASTSISDTQYF.

This clone has at least ten counts. This chain links TRBV15 with TRBJ2-1; D unclear. Trimming cost V 0 bases and J 8 bases, with 8 bases left between them. From germline, CDR1 is LNHNV and CDR2 YYDKDF (reference sequence). The CDR3 extends over 13 amino acids. Here the CDR3 reads CATSRDPEDEQFF. The CDR3 nucleotides read TGTGCCACCAGCAGAGATCCCGAGGATGAGCAGTTCTTC.

There are many counts of this clone. The chain joins TRBV25-1 to TRBJ2-3, with D unclear. Trimming shortened V by 6 bases and J by 0 bases, and 7 bases separated the two germline ends. The germline V gene has CDR1 MGHDK and CDR2 SYGVNS. CDR3 length: 13 residues. The CDR3 region is CASRLDSTDTQYF. The CDR3 coding sequence is TGTGCCAGCAGACTTGACAGCACAGATACGCAGTATTTT.